This passage covers 8 T cell receptor beta chains from one sample sequenced in a study of cytomegalovirus exposure and HLA in healthy donors. The study ran its PCR with 60 Vbeta and 13 Jbeta primers. The protocol was immunoSEQ multiplex PCR, while the TCRdb copy is restricted to in-frame clones and leaves out a portion. Of more than 110,000 clones listed, 65% to 80% were seen once; the top ten hold approximately 10%. Material: PBMCs. The receptor set was obtained from a woman between 45 and 65 years old in good health and CMV-seropositive.

This chain links TRBV28 with TRBJ1-1, with 10 nucleotides matching TRBD1. The CDR3 runs to 15 residues. CDR1 and CDR2 from the germline V gene are MDHEN and SYDVKM. With V trimmed by 5 bases and J by 5 bases, 8 bases remained unmatched. For the CDR3, the DNA is TGTGCCAGCAGTCCCCGGACAGGGGGTTATACTGAAGCTTTCTTT. Translating gives CASSPRTGGYTEAFF.

This clone appeared a few times. The V call is TRBV5-1, the J call TRBJ1-1; D is unresolved. This CDR3 contains 15 residues. Germline CDR1 is SGHRS and CDR2 is YFSETQ. Trimming left V 4 bases short and J 2 bases short, with 15 bases between. The DNA for the CDR3 is TGCGCCAGCAGCCCGACGGTGGTAGCAAACACTGAAGCTTTCTTT. This codes for CASSPTVVANTEAFF.

This clone was recorded once. The chain employs TRBV20-1 and TRBJ2-3; TRBD1 might be the D (5 bases). V was pared by 8 bases and J by 4 bases, with 10 bases between. Germline V gene lookup returns CDR1 DFQATT and CDR2 SNEGSKA (reference sequence). This CDR3 region has 11 residues. This chain's CDR3 is CSRQGADTQYF. The CDR3 DNA sequence: TGCAGTCGGCAGGGTGCAGATACGCAGTATTTT.

The V and J genes are TRBV10-3 and TRBJ2-2, with TRBD2 identical over 8 bases. After removal of 7 bases from V and 7 bases from J, the junction contained 5 bases not matched to a gene. The CDR3 is made up of 13 amino acids. CDR1 is ENHRY, CDR2 SYGVKD, per germline. Here the CDR3 reads CAITRLAIGELFF. The CDR3 nucleotides are TGTGCCATCACCAGACTAGCGATCGGGGAGCTGTTTTTT.

V is TRBV5-1 and J is TRBJ2-7, with D maybe TRBD1 (6 bases). V was trimmed by 1 base and J by 3 bases, leaving 26 bases between them. Germline V gives CDR1 SGHRS, CDR2 YFSETQ. CDR3 length: 19 amino acids. The CDR3 region is CASSLPSNTKTGGHYEQYF. CDR3 nucleotides: TGCGCCAGCAGCTTGCCCTCCAATACAAAGACAGGCGGACACTACGAGCAGTACTTC. Together with reference TRBV5-1 and TRBJ2-7, the CDR3 gives the full variable domain: KAGVTQTPRYLIKTRGQQVTLSCSPISGHRSVSWYQQTPGQGLQFLFEYFSETQRNKGNFPGRFSGRQFSNSRSEMNVSTLELGDSALYLCASSLPSNTKTGGHYEQYFGPGTRLTVT.

This chain joins TRBV5-1 and TRBJ2-1, with 9 bases aligning to TRBD2. Germline CDR1 is SGHRS and CDR2 is YFSETQ. Unmatched junction bases numbered 7, after V lost 4 bases and J lost 5 bases. This CDR3 has 15 amino acids. CDR3 in amino acids: CASSVSGGYNNEQFF. As DNA, the CDR3 is TGCGCCAGCAGCGTTAGCGGGGGCTACAACAATGAGCAGTTCTTC.

This clone turned up a few times. The J gene is TRBJ1-6, the V gene TRBV5-6; D is possibly TRBD1 (5 bases). The V gene's germline CDR1 is SGHDT and CDR2 YYEEEE. The CDR3 runs to 15 residues. V gave up 0 bases and J gave up 10 bases, with 14 bases separating them. The CDR3: CASSLDVRVGSPLHF. The DNA of the CDR3 is TGTGCCAGCAGCTTGGATGTCAGGGTGGGGTCACCCCTCCACTTT.

The chain carries TRBV10-3 and TRBJ2-5; D remains unclear. Germline values: CDR1 ENHRY, CDR2 SYGVKD. The CDR3 totals 12 residues. The V end lost 0 bases, the J end lost 4 bases, and 3 bases lay between the germline ends. CDR3 residues: CAISESVETQYF. DNA for the CDR3: TGTGCCATCAGTGAGTCCGTAGAGACCCAGTACTTC.